The source of this T cell receptor beta chain is a study of cytomegalovirus exposure and HLA in healthy donors. Regarding the study as a whole: Versus the approximately 720-donor mean, an Asian-associated ancestry cluster reportedly showed fewer N-insertions in a later analysis. A later analysis found TCR association rates differed by HLA locus, highest for DRB1 and lowest for HLA-C.

PCR amplification relied on 60 Vbeta primers (plus 13 Jbeta primers). Measured with immunoSEQ multiplex PCR; TCRdb has only the in-frame clones, and not every one. The sample includes 150,000 to 200,000 clones, about 80% of them seen just once. V was shortened by 5 bases and J by 4 bases, with 14 bases between the two germline ends. CDR3 length: 14 residues. Concerning this clone: The target antigen is unknown.

The chain employs TRBV23-1 and TRBJ1-1; D not resolved. TRBV23-1 has ORF status, its function being uncertain. The origin of this receptor is a woman aged 25-40 years in good health and CMV-seronegative. Sequenced: PBMCs. The CDR3 reads CASSGLSTVTEAFF. CDR3 in DNA: TGCGCCAGCAGTGGACTTTCAACGGTCACTGAAGCTTTCTTT.